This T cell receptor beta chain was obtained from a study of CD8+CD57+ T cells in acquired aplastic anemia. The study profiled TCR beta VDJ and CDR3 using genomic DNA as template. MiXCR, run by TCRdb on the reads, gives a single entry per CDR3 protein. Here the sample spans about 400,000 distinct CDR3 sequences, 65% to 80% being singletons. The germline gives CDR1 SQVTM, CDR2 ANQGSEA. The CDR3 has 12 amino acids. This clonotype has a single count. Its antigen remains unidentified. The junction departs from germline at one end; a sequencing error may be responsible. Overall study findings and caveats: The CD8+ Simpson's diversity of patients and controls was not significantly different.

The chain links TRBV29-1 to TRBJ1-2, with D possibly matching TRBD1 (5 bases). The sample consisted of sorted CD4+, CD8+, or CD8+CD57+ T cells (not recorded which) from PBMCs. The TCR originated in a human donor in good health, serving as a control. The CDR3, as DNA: TGCAGCGTTGGGGGGGGGGTGGGAGAGTACTCCTTC. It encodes CSVGGGVGEYSF.